Each of the 31 T cell receptor beta chains below was sequenced from the same sample in a study of neurological immune-mediated disorders (dated by TCRdb to the late 2010s). Library method: 5' RACE. The listed sequencing device is Illumina HiSeq 2500. Using fastp at Q25 and MiXCR, TCRdb reprocessed the public reads and kept productive beta chains. For every CDR3 protein sequence, its rows merge into one entry that carries the most common genes and DNA. This sample gives 65,000 to 85,000 distinct CDR3 sequences in total; 2.5% to 3.5% of them show up just once. Clones ranked in the top ten supply roughly 5% of the sample. Material for sequencing was PBMCs. The receptors here all came from a woman aged 45-59 years with multiple sclerosis.

This clonotype was picked up many times. The V gene is TRBV6-5, the J gene TRBJ1-1; no clear D gene. The CDR3 spans 14 residues. Germline loops: CDR1 MNHEY, CDR2 SVGAGI. The germline V and J ends were trimmed by 10 bases and 5 bases, with 20 bases remaining between them. The CDR3, as DNA: TGTGCCACCTCATTTCGCCCGGGTGATACTGAAGCTTTCTTT. It encodes CATSFRPGDTEAFF.

This clonotype was seen at least ten times. The genes are TRBV11-2 and TRBJ2-5; D may be TRBD2 (7 bases). The germline V gene has CDR1 SGHAT and CDR2 FQNNGV. The CDR3 has 17 residues. Trimming pared 5 bases from V and 4 bases from J, leaving 23 bases between. CDR3 DNA: TGTGCCAGCAGCCCTAATCATGGAGGTGGGGGGGCAGAGACCCAGTACTTC. Amino acids: CASSPNHGGGGAETQYF.

This clonotype was observed many times. Germline and junction disagree at one end, which may indicate a read error. The J gene is TRBJ2-4, the V gene TRBV18, with 9 bases aligning to TRBD1. Germline V gene data show CDR1 as KGHSH and CDR2 as LQKENI. This CDR3 contains 14 residues. CDR3 loop: CASSPRQGENIQYF. DNA for the CDR3: TGTGCCAGCTCCCCACGACAGGGGGAAAACATTCAGTACTTC.

This clonotype was detected many times. This sequence joins TRBV5-1 and TRBJ1-1; D perhaps matches TRBD1 (5 bases). From germline, CDR1 is SGHRS and CDR2 YFSETQ. The V gene lost 0 bases and the J gene lost 7 bases, with 13 bases spanning the gap. The length of the CDR3 is 14 residues. The CDR3 reads CASSLATGRVEAFF. The DNA of the CDR3 is TGCGCCAGCAGCTTGGCCACGGGACGGGTTGAAGCTTTCTTT.

Comments on this clonotype: Being one base from a much bigger clone, this may be a read error. This rearrangement joins TRBV2 to TRBJ1-5; tentative D call: TRBD1 (6 bases). The CDR3 spans 15 residues. The germline CDR1 and CDR2 sequences are SNHLY and FYNNEI. CDR3: CASSAEQGSNQPQNF. DNA of the CDR3: TGTGCCAGCAGTGCGGAACAGGGTAGCAATCAGCCCCAGAATTTT. Supplemented by reference TRBV2 and TRBJ1-5, the full variable domain reads EPEVTQTPSHQVTQMGQEVILRCVPISNHLYFYWYRQILGQKVEFLVSFYNNEISEKSEIFDDQFSVERPDGSNFTLKIRSTKLEDSAMYFCASSAEQGSNQPQNFGDGTRLSIL.

This clonotype was seen at least ten times. The CDR3 bases are TGTGCCAGCAGTTTATCCGGGGGGAGCGGGGAGCAGTTCTTC. Translated: CASSLSGGSGEQFF. V is TRBV12-3 or TRBV12-4 and J is TRBJ2-1; 7 bases fit TRBD2. Germline trimming cut 2 bases from V and 10 bases from J; bases unmatched to any gene: 8. This CDR3 is 14 amino acids long.

The sample holds many counts of this clonotype. The rearrangement joins TRBV5-1 to TRBJ2-2; D remains unclear. The germline V gene has CDR1 SGHRS and CDR2 YFSETQ. This CDR3 spans 13 amino acids. Trimming removed 1 base from V and 4 bases from J, with 5 bases in between. The CDR3 region has the DNA TGCGCCAGCAGCTTGACTCCCACCGGGGAGCTGTTTTTT. Amino acids: CASSLTPTGELFF.

This clonotype was seen ten or more times. This chain links TRBV5-6 with TRBJ2-1; D may be TRBD1 or TRBD2 (5 bases each). The CDR3 has 16 residues. Looked up from germline, CDR1 is SGHDT and CDR2 is YYEEEE. V lost 4 bases and J lost 7, with 21 bases in between. The CDR3 nucleotides read TGTGCCAGCAGCCAGGACCGGGACGCATTGGCGAATGAGCAGTTCTTC. Its protein is CASSQDRDALANEQFF.

This clonotype was recorded many times. The J gene is TRBJ2-5, the V gene TRBV7-2; a weak D match, TRBD2 (5 bases). Looked up from germline, CDR1 is SGHTA and CDR2 is FQGNSA. The germline V and J ends were trimmed by 1 base and 2 bases, with 8 bases remaining between them. This CDR3 is 14 amino acids long. The CDR3 DNA reads as TGTGCCAGCAGCTTAGATGGCGGGCAAGAGACCCAGTACTTC. It codes for CASSLDGGQETQYF.

Many counts were recorded for this clonotype. V is TRBV7-2 and J is TRBJ2-7; either TRBD1 or TRBD2 may supply D (5 bases each). V lost 1 base to trimming and J lost 0 bases, with 10 bases between them. Germline CDR1 is SGHTA and CDR2 is FQGNSA. The CDR3 loop spans 15 amino acids. For the CDR3, the DNA is TGTGCCAGCAGCTTAGATAACGGGGCCTCCTACGAGCAGTACTTC. Encoded protein: CASSLDNGASYEQYF.

This clonotype ranks as medium-sized. The chain carries TRBV5-1 and TRBJ1-4; D is possibly TRBD1 (5 bases). From germline, CDR1 is SGHRS and CDR2 YFSETQ. The CDR3 totals 15 residues. V was trimmed by 5 bases and J by 4 bases, leaving 15 bases between them. CDR3 coding DNA: TGCGCCAGCAGAATGGGGACCACCTTTAATGAAAAACTGTTTTTT. It translates to CASRMGTTFNEKLFF.

This clonotype came up many times. The chain carries TRBV20-1 and TRBJ1-4, with D possibly being TRBD1 (5 bases). Trimming stripped 0 bases from V and 4 bases from J, with 15 bases between. In germline, CDR1 is DFQATT, CDR2 SNEGSKA (reference sequence). CDR3 size: 16 residues. CDR3 coding DNA: TGCAGTGCTAGAGATGCGCAGGGAGGATTTAATGAAAAACTGTTTTTT. Translating it yields CSARDAQGGFNEKLFF.

Many counts were recorded for this clonotype. The chain uses TRBV7-2 and TRBJ1-6; 8 bases agree with TRBD1. Trimming at V came to 5 bases and at J to 10 bases, leaving 7 bases not matched to a gene. CDR1 and CDR2 (germline): SGHTA, FQGNSA. The CDR3 consists of 14 residues. The CDR3 bases are TGTGCCAGCAGCGCTGACAGGGGTTACTCACCCCTCCACTTT. It codes for CASSADRGYSPLHF.

This clonotype was seen ten or more times. This chain links TRBV5-1 with TRBJ1-4, with 7 bases aligning to TRBD1. The CDR3 has 15 residues. Germline lookup yields CDR1 SGHRS and CDR2 YFSETQ. V lost 4 bases and J lost 4; bases outside the gene matches: 7. Here the CDR3 DNA reads TGCGCCAGCAGCCTCCGACAGGGATATAATGAAAAACTGTTTTTT. Encoded protein: CASSLRQGYNEKLFF.

Many counts were recorded for this clonotype. The chain is built from TRBV5-1 and TRBJ2-2, with D unclear. Germline V gene sequence: CDR1 SGHRS, CDR2 YFSETQ. V was cut by 0 bases and J by 0 bases, with 6 bases left in between. This CDR3 contains 15 residues. In DNA form, the CDR3 reads TGCGCCAGCAGCTTGGCCGCTGCGAACACCGGGGAGCTGTTTTTT. This sequence encodes CASSLAAANTGELFF.

This clonotype showed up many times. The gene calls are TRBV28 and TRBJ1-6; a possible D gene is TRBD1 (6 bases). Trimming took 6 bases from V and 5 from J, leaving 20 bases between them. Germline V lookup: CDR1 MDHEN, CDR2 SYDVKM. CDR3 length equals 17 residues. CDR3 sequence: CASSTSDRIYHNSPLHF. The CDR3 bases are TGTGCCAGCAGCACCTCCGACAGGATCTACCATAATTCACCCCTCCACTTT.

This clonotype was detected a few times. A clone one base away is much larger, so this may be a read error. CDR3 nucleotides: TGTGACAGCAGCTTCGGTGAAAAACTGTTTTTT. Encoded protein: CDSSFGEKLFF. This sequence joins TRBV5-6 and TRBJ1-4; D unresolved. The CDR3 length is 11 residues. Germline CDR1 is SGHDT and CDR2 is YYEEEE. Looking up the rest from reference TRBV5-6 and TRBJ1-4 gives the full variable domain: DAGVTQSPTHLIKTRGQQVTLRCSPKSGHDTVSWYQQALGQGPQFIFQYYEEEERQRGNFPDRFSGHQFPNYSSELNVNALLLGDSALYLCDSSFGEKLFFGSGTQLSVL.

This clonotype showed up just a few times. It may be a read error: a sequence one base away is much more abundant. This sequence joins TRBV20-1 and TRBJ1-6; 8 bases line up with TRBD1. Germline V lookup: CDR1 DFQATT, CDR2 SNEGSKA (reference sequence). This CDR3 region has 14 residues. The CDR3 bases are TGCAGTGCTAGCAGACAGGGGTATAATTCACCCCTCAACTTT. Encoded protein: CSASRQGYNSPLNF.

This clonotype was counted at least ten times. The chain carries TRBV28 and TRBJ1-5, with D uncertain. Germline V gene sequence: CDR1 MDHEN, CDR2 SYDVKM. This CDR3 is built from 14 residues. The V end was cut by 3 bases, the J end by 6 bases, with 12 bases between. The DNA of the CDR3 is TGTGCCAGCAGTTTCCCGGGCCCCCGTCAGCCCCAGCATTTT. Encoded protein: CASSFPGPRQPQHF.

This clonotype was seen at least ten times. The chain has TRBV20-1 and TRBJ2-1; no clear D. The CDR3 has 14 residues. Per germline, CDR1 DFQATT and CDR2 SNEGSKA (reference sequence). Trimming left V 6 bases short and J 0 bases short, with 12 bases between. The DNA for the CDR3 is TGCAGTGCACCAGACTGGAGCTCCTACAATGAGCAGTTCTTC. Translated: CSAPDWSSYNEQFF.

In its sample, this clonotype was seen many times. This chain uses TRBV20-1 with TRBJ2-1; TRBD2 agrees at 11 bases. V shed 3 bases, J shed 2 bases, and the junction held 9 bases outside the gene matches. This CDR3 spans 17 amino acids. Germline CDR1 DFQATT, CDR2 SNEGSKA (reference sequence). Here the CDR3 reads CSARVLAGVEAYNEQFF. As DNA, the CDR3 is TGCAGTGCTAGGGTACTAGCGGGAGTCGAAGCCTACAATGAGCAGTTCTTC.

The sample holds many counts of this clonotype. The genes are TRBV7-2 and TRBJ2-1; D might be TRBD1 (5 bases). Germline V gives CDR1 SGHTA, CDR2 FQGNSA. Trimming removed 2 bases at V and 5 bases at J, with 16 bases between. There are 16 residues in the CDR3. In DNA, the CDR3 is TGTGCCAGCAGCTTAAACCCCCGACAGTATAACAATGAGCAGTTCTTC. Its translation: CASSLNPRQYNNEQFF.

In its sample, this clonotype was seen many times. The V gene is TRBV20-1, the J gene TRBJ2-5, with 8 bases that match TRBD1. Looked up from germline, CDR1 is DFQATT and CDR2 is SNEGSKA (reference sequence). The CDR3 covers 12 residues. CDR3 loop: CNTQGAQETQYF. The CDR3 DNA is TGCAATACCCAGGGGGCCCAAGAGACCCAGTACTTC.

This clonotype was observed many times. The rearrangement uses TRBV7-6 and TRBJ2-1, with a weak D call TRBD1 (6 bases). Germline V gene data show CDR1 as SGHVS and CDR2 as FNYEAQ. The CDR3 extends over 15 amino acids. V shed 0 bases and J shed 7 bases, with 13 bases lying between them. CDR3 coding DNA: TGTGCCAGCAGCTTAGCGGTAGGGGGTGGGAATGAGCAGTTCTTC. This gives the protein CASSLAVGGGNEQFF.

This clonotype has at least ten counts. This chain connects TRBV27 to TRBJ1-6, with 9 nucleotides matching TRBD1. Per the germline V gene, CDR1 is MNHEY and CDR2 is SMNVEV (reference sequence). The CDR3 is 14 amino acids. The V segment lost 4 bases and the J segment 13 bases; nucleotides outside the gene matches: 8. The CDR3 nucleotides are TGTGCCAGCAGTTCGGGACAGGGTCTTTTTCCCCTCCACTTT. It specifies CASSSGQGLFPLHF.

The table lists this clonotype with many counts. The chain links TRBV12-3 or TRBV12-4 to TRBJ2-1, with D possibly being TRBD2 (5 bases). The CDR3 covers 12 residues. V gave up 8 bases and J gave up 4 bases, with 9 bases separating them. CDR3 DNA: TGTGCCAGCGAGGGTTCGTACAATGAGCAGTTCTTC. Translation gives CASEGSYNEQFF.

There are many counts of this clonotype. V usage is TRBV20-1 and J usage is TRBJ1-5; D unclear. Trimming shortened V by 1 base and J by 4 bases, and 20 bases separated the two germline ends. This CDR3 comprises 17 residues. Germline V lookup: CDR1 DFQATT, CDR2 SNEGSKA (reference sequence). The CDR3 DNA sequence: TGCAGTGCTAGAGGACCGGTACCAGCCCCGCCAAATCAGCCCCAGCATTTT. This gives the protein CSARGPVPAPPNQPQHF.

Relative to its sample, this clonotype is medium-sized (0.01 to 0.1%). The chain is built from TRBV15 and TRBJ2-6; D is uncertain. Germline V lookup: CDR1 LNHNV, CDR2 YYDKDF (reference sequence). There are 15 residues in the CDR3. V was pared by 3 bases and J by 0 bases, with 6 bases between. The CDR3 loop is CATSRTVSGANVLTF. The CDR3, as DNA: TGTGCCACCAGCAGGACCGTCTCTGGGGCCAACGTCCTGACTTTC.

In its sample, this clonotype was seen many times. The chain couples TRBV10-2 to TRBJ2-3; D call uncertain. CDR1 WSHSY and CDR2 SAAADI come from the germline V gene. There are 12 residues in the CDR3. V dropped 4 bases and J dropped 4 bases, with 6 bases sitting between them. The CDR3: CASSARADTQYF. Written as DNA, the CDR3 is TGCGCCAGCAGTGCTAGGGCAGATACGCAGTATTTT.

This clonotype occurred many times. The rearrangement links TRBV7-2 to TRBJ2-6, with D tentatively TRBD1 (6 bases). In germline, CDR1 is SGHTA, CDR2 FQGNSA. There are 15 residues in the CDR3. V was shortened by 4 bases and J by 1 base, with 8 bases between the two germline ends. CDR3 DNA: TGTGCCAGCAGCTACGACAGGTCTGGGGCCAACGTCCTGACTTTC. Translated: CASSYDRSGANVLTF.

This clonotype was seen many times. The chain is built from TRBV6-2 or TRBV6-3 and TRBJ2-2; D is unclear. Germline V CDR1 and CDR2: MNHEY, SVGEGT. Trimming shortened V by 8 bases and J by 1 base, and 11 bases separated the two germline ends. The CDR3 runs 14 residues. CDR3 loop: CASCLMGNTGELFF. Written as DNA, the CDR3 is TGTGCCAGCTGCCTTATGGGGAACACCGGGGAGCTGTTTTTT.